The source of this TCR beta chain is a study of T cell repertoires in cytomegalovirus infection. TCRdb passed the reads through MiXCR, listing each CDR3 protein once. This sample has approximately 550,000 distinct CDR3 sequences, with about 17% found just once. The CDR3 has 13 residues. The J segment lost 9 bases and the V segment lost 2 bases, leaving 5 bases of the junction unmatched. Germline assignment: CDR1 MNHEY and CDR2 SMNVEV (reference sequence). A few counts support this clonotype. J is TRBJ1-1 and V is TRBV27; 8 nucleotides align to TRBD1. The sequenced sample consisted of CD8+ T cells from PBMCs. The clonotype originates from a human donor in good health (CMV status not recorded). Some clones in this sample may be carry-over from other donors' samples. The CDR3 loop is CASSLEDRVQAFF. CDR3 in DNA: TGTGCCAGCAGTTTAGAGGACAGGGTTCAAGCTTTCTTT.